This is a list of T cell receptor beta chains from one sample in a study of blood T cell repertoires in COVID-19. The assay was immunoSEQ multiplex PCR, and TCRdb's table has in-frame clones only and misses some. The data hold under 300,000 clones, with approximately 87% observed a single time. The sequenced sample was peripheral blood. These receptors were taken from a man in his 60s who had recovered from COVID-19. Each CDR3 is given with its conserved first and last residue. Each record gives: J gene, V gene, clone size, D gene, CDR3 protein, CDR3 DNA. The D gene is left open where the match is weak. Not all rows give a size; the values are once, few, many and, for expanded clones, a class.

>TRBJ1-2|TRBV7-8|.|.
CASSLAQWVTGFYGYTF
TGTGCCAGCAGCTTAGCGCAGTGGGTGACAGGATTTTATGGCTACACCTTC
>TRBJ1-3|TRBV19|.|.
CASSTLGTVNTIYF
TGTGCCAGTAGTACCCTCGGGACTGTAAACACCATATATTTT
>TRBJ1-4|TRBV27|.|TRBD1
CASSFRQGAEKLFF
TGTGCCAGCAGTTTTAGGCAGGGGGCTGAAAAACTGTTTTTT
>TRBJ2-2|TRBV11-3|.|TRBD1
CASSAGQGDTGELFF
TGTGCCAGCAGCGCGGGACAGGGCGACACCGGGGAGCTGTTTTTT
>TRBJ1-6|TRBV4-1|.|TRBD1
CASSQGGTGSPPLHF
TGCGCCAGCAGCCAGGGAGGGACAGGGAGTCCACCCCTCCACTTT
>TRBJ2-3|TRBV9|once|.
CASSSGLSEANTQYF
TGTGCCAGCAGCTCCGGACTATCCGAAGCAAATACGCAGTATTTT
>TRBJ2-3|TRBV2|.|.
CASSESGGQWDTQYF
TGTGCCAGCAGTGAATCAGGGGGGCAGTGGGATACGCAGTATTTT
>TRBJ2-6|TRBV11-2|.|.
CASSLTQGGVGANVLTF
TGTGCCAGCAGCTTAACCCAGGGGGGCGTCGGGGCCAACGTCCTGACTTTC
>TRBJ2-1|TRBV28|.|TRBD1
CASSLRVGRQGSYNEQFF
TGTGCCAGCAGTTTACGGGTAGGACGACAGGGCTCCTACAATGAGCAGTTCTTC
>TRBJ2-1|TRBV5-1|.|TRBD1
CASSLQGEQFF
TGCGCCAGCAGCTTACAGGGGGAGCAGTTCTTC
>TRBJ2-3|TRBV19|.|TRBD2
CASSPGLATDTQYF
TGTGCCAGTAGTCCTGGACTAGCAACAGATACGCAGTATTTT
>TRBJ2-2|TRBV2|.|TRBD1
CASSENRGQLGELFF
TGTGCCAGCAGTGAAAACAGGGGGCAGCTCGGGGAGCTGTTTTTT
>TRBJ1-1|TRBV6-1|.|.
CASSEVWGDTEAFF
TGTGCCAGCAGTGAAGTATGGGGGGACACTGAAGCTTTCTTT